Reported below is one T cell receptor beta chain. Its antigen is unknown. This sample was taken from a study of T cells after yellow fever vaccination. The study, taken as a whole, reports: The study re-detected most primary-vaccination clones after the booster (under 97% CD4, roughly 88% CD8).

The CDR3 covers 14 residues. The V and J ends lost 8 bases and 8 bases respectively, with 22 bases between them. TCRdb fed the 5' RACE reads into MiXCR, producing one record per CDR3 protein. The sample holds approximately 250,000 distinct CDR3 sequences; over 4.5% are singletons and the top ten take around 3.5%. The chain joins TRBV12-3 or TRBV12-4 to TRBJ2-7; D might be TRBD2 (6 bases). The TCR sequence derives from a man between 18 and 29 years old who received the YFV17D yellow fever vaccine. This specimen consisted of CD4+ T cells sorted from PBMCs, obtained on the day of the yellow fever booster vaccination. The CDR3 region has the DNA TGTGCCAGCGGCTTTCGGGTCGGGGACTTAAAGCAGTACTTC. This sequence encodes CASGFRVGDLKQYF.